This TCR beta chain was identified during a study of blood T cell repertoires in COVID-19 (dated by TCRdb to the early 2020s). Turning to the overall study: Collaborator samples came from the United States, Italy and Spain and covered acute and convalescent phases of COVID-19. The material from the prospective study consisted of cDNA or gDNA derived from T cells, B-cell-depleted T cells, or PBMCs. Deeply sampled blood TCRbeta repertoires from subjects exposed to, actively infected with, or recovered from COVID-19 were included in the dataset. The repertoires were released in a freely available public database meant as a resource for research on the immune response to SARS-CoV-2. The samples were drawn from two sources: the first 160 participants of the ongoing ImmuneRACE study, and 1,254 subjects contributed by 6 global collaborators. Sample metadata almost always included a de-identified subject ID, COVID-19 status, age in years and sex. Where available, HLA class I and class II types were obtained from metadata supplied by the sample provider rather than from assay-based typing.

With regard to this clone: Its target antigen remains unknown. No qualities accompany the bases; no much larger clone lies one base away.

The collaborating institutions used their own protocols to collect whole blood in K2EDTA tubes. For TCRbeta analysis, collaborators shipped samples in one of three forms: frozen whole blood, isolated PBMCs, or DNA extracted from either of those sample types. Including cysteine and phenylalanine, the CDR3 has 13 amino acids. This entry keeps only the CDR3 DNA: 39 bases, framed from base 1. Reading the germline V gene (reference sequence) gives CDR1 MNHEY and CDR2 SMNVEV. V was cut back by 5 bases and J by 2 bases, leaving a gap of 10 bases between them. The paper as a whole reports these results and caveats: The quantity of clinical and demographic metadata differed by source and by participant and was supplied without curation.

The immunoSEQ Assay, a bias-controlled multiplex PCR, was used to amplify TCRbeta CDR3 regions from genomic DNA. Per the authors' processing: Nucleated cell counts per sample were estimated from amplification of reference gene primers within the assay. To quantify the absolute abundance of each unique TCRbeta CDR3 rearrangement, sequence reads were collapsed and filtered. For each sample, productive Simpson clonality was calculated as the square root of Simpson's diversity index across productive rearrangements. The source is immuneACCESS, and TCRdb retained only in-frame sequences with V and J called. Part of the clones is not carried over; for the studies checked, unresolved V genes explain less than half of this, and the remainder is unexplained. For V, J and clone size, that table is used; D and trimming come from the DNA. This sample lists 650,000 to 800,000 clones; 80% to 90% were detected once. Roughly 0.25% of the sample goes to the ten largest clones.

The receptor comes from a woman in her late teens or twenties with acute or convalescent COVID-19. The material sequenced was peripheral blood. This chain is built from TRBV27 and TRBJ2-7; the D gene assignment is ambiguous. The nucleotide sequence reads TGTGCCAGCAGTCCCCGGTCGACCTACGAGCAGTACTTC. It translates as CASSPRSTYEQYF.